This T cell receptor (beta chain) was identified in a study of T-cell memory formation after mild COVID-19. Whole-study context: The TCR clusters were mostly specific to one donor.

The ends were cut back, 0 bases at V and 12 bases at J, with 12 bases in the middle. The CDR3 runs to 13 residues. Germline assignment: CDR1 SGHRS and CDR2 YFSETQ. The table lists this clonotype with a few counts. Its specificity is not known. Each CDR3 protein is one row after TCRdb ran MiXCR on the 5' RACE reads. The sample holds roughly 130,000 distinct CDR3 sequences; 5% to 6.5% are singletons and the top ten take about 2.2%. Broader study findings: Some responding clones appeared in pre-infection memory, suggesting cross-reactive memory joined. CD4+ clones that contracted lay mainly in CM and EM; CD8+ ones lay in EMRA. Second-wave clones peaking on day 37 lacked confirmed SARS-CoV-2 specificity.

The sequenced material came from PBMCs or a T cell subset sorted from them (not recorded which). This sequence was found in an adult woman who had mild COVID-19 (a few samples of this study predate the infection). Cell type and time point are not known. This chain joins TRBV5-1 and TRBJ1-4; D is possibly TRBD1 (5 bases). For the CDR3, the DNA is TGCGCCAGCAGCTTGGATGCGGGGGATGAACTGTTTTTT. It translates to CASSLDAGDELFF.